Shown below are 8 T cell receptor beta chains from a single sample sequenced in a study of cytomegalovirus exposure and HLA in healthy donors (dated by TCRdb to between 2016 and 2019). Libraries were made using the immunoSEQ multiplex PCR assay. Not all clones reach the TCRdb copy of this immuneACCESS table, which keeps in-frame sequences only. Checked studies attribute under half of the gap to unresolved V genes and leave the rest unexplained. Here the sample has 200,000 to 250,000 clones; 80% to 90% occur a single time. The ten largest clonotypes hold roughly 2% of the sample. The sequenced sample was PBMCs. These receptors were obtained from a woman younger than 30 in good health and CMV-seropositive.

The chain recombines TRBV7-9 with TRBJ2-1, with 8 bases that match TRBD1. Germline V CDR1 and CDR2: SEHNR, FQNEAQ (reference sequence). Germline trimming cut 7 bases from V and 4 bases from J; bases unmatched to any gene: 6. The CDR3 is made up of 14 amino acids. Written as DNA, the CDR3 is TGTGCCAGCAAAGGACAGGGTGGGTACAATGAGCAGTTCTTC. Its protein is CASKGQGGYNEQFF.

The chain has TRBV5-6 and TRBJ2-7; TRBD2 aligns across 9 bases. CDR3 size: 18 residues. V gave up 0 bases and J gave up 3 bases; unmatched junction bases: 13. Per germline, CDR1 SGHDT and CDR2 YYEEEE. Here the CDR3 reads CASSLGGRALGSFYEQYF. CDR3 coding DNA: TGTGCCAGCAGCTTGGGCGGGAGGGCCCTCGGGAGTTTCTACGAGCAGTACTTC.

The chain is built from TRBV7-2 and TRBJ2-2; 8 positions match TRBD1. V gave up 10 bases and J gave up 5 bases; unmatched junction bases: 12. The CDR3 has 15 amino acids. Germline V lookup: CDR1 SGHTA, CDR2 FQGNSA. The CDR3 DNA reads TGTGCCATCTTTCCCCGGACAGGGTGGACCGGGGAGCTGTTTTTT. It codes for CAIFPRTGWTGELFF.

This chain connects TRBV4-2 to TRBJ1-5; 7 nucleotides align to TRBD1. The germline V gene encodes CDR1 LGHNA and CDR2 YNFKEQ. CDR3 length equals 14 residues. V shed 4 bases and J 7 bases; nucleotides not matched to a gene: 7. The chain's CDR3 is CASSPDRFVQPQHF. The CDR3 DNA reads TGTGCCAGCAGCCCGGACAGGTTCGTCCAGCCCCAGCATTTT.

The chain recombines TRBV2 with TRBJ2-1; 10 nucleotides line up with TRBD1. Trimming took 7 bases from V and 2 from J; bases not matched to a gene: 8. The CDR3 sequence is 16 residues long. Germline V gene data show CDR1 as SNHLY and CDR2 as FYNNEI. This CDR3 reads CASKTGTGDPYNEQFF. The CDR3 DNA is TGTGCCAGCAAAACCGGGACAGGGGATCCCTACAATGAGCAGTTCTTC. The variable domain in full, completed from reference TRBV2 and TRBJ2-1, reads EPEVTQTPSHQVTQMGQEVILRCVPISNHLYFYWYRQILGQKVEFLVSFYNNEISEKSEIFDDQFSVERPDGSNFTLKIRSTKLEDSAMYFCASKTGTGDPYNEQFFGPGTRLTVL.

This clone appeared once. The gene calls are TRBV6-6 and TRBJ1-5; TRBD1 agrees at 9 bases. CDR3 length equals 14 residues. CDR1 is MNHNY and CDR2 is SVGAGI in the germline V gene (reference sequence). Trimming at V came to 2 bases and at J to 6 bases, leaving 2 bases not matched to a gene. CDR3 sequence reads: CASSYGQGSQPQHF. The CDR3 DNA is TGTGCCAGCAGTTACGGACAGGGGAGTCAGCCCCAGCATTTT.

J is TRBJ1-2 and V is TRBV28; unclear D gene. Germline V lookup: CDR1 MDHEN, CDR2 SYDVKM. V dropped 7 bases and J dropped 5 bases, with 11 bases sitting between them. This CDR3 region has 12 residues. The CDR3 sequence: CASNLAEYGYTF. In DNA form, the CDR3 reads TGTGCCAGCAATTTGGCGGAGTATGGCTACACCTTC.

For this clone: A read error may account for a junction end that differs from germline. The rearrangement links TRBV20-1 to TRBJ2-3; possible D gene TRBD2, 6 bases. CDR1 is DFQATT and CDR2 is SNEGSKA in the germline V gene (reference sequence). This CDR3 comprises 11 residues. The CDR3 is CSSGYTDTQYF. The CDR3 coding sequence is TGTAGTAGCGGTTACACAGATACGCAGTATTTT.